This T cell receptor (beta chain) originates from a study of cytotoxic CD8 clonotypes in ibrutinib-treated CLL. Library input was 1.5 to 2 micrograms of DNA from cryopreserved PBMCs. Trimming left V 2 bases short and J 4 bases short, with 15 bases between. This CDR3 has 15 residues. Looked up from germline, CDR1 is MGHRA and CDR2 is YSYEKL. TCRdb's table, derived via immunoSEQ multiplex PCR, lists solely in-frame clones and lacks some. The table shows 150,000 to 200,000 clones, with approximately 91% occurring only once. The starting material was PBMCs, obtained at disease progression, from a patient treated with ibrutinib. The gene calls are TRBV4-1 and TRBJ2-7; D may match TRBD1 or TRBD2 (6 bases each). The TCR was taken from a human donor with chronic lymphocytic leukemia. CDR3 DNA sequence: TGCGCCAGCAGCCAACCGGGGGCTGAGTGGTACGAGCAGTACTTC. Translating it yields CASSQPGAEWYEQYF.